This T cell receptor beta chain was recorded in a study of blood T cell repertoires in COVID-19. As for the study in general: Both acute and convalescent COVID-19 samples were obtained from the United States, Italy and Spain.

V lost 5 bases and J lost 10, with 15 bases in between. The germline CDR1 and CDR2 sequences are LNHDA and SQIVND (reference sequence). CDR3 size: 13 residues. The authors' processing: Nucleated cell counts were estimated from reference gene primer amplification. The table came from immunoSEQ multiplex PCR; TCRdb's copy has only in-frame clones and leaves some out. Clone size and V and J calls were adopted from that table, with D and trimming inferred from the DNA. The sample yields roughly 52,000 clones, approximately 80% seen once. Sequencing used peripheral blood. V gene TRBV19 combines with J gene TRBJ2-1; D is perhaps TRBD2 (6 bases). The sequence derives from a human donor in a cohort sampled during active or convalescent COVID-19. The CDR3 DNA reads as TGTGCCAGTAGTGCCTCGGGACTCCACGAGCAGTTCTTC. It encodes CASSASGLHEQFF.